This T cell receptor (beta chain) was retrieved from a study of CD8+ T cells in alopecia areata. Points on this clone: Its antigen is not identified.

The CDR3 length is 13 residues. The V and J ends lost 3 bases and 5 bases respectively, with 11 bases between them. From germline, CDR1 is SGHDT and CDR2 YYEEEE. After isolation, RNA underwent reverse transcription to generate cDNA as the sequencing template. Clones were sequenced by immunoSEQ multiplex PCR, and TCRdb holds only the in-frame ones, with some missing. The sample includes about 160,000 clones, 65% of them seen just once. Indicated treatment: oral pan-JAK inhibitor, 5-10 mg twice daily. Study-level points and caveats: The study found TCR sharing across patients less clear than in mice, possibly for HLA reasons.

The rearrangement joins TRBV5-6 to TRBJ1-2, with D maybe TRBD1 (5 bases). The source is a human donor with alopecia areata. Sequenced material: CD4+ T cells sorted from blood, taken at week 4, from a patient treated with tofacitinib. The chain's CDR3 is CASSWGRTYGYTF. The CDR3 nucleotides read TGTGCCAGCAGCTGGGGACGGACATATGGCTACACCTTC.